A single sample gave rise to the 10 T cell receptor beta chains below, sequenced in a study of T cells in localized non-small cell lung cancer. TCRdb's table, derived via immunoSEQ multiplex PCR, lists solely in-frame clones and lacks some. The table shows 15,000 or so clones, with approximately 89% occurring only once. This sample comprised peripheral blood, obtained before any cancer treatment. These receptors all come from a female donor of 60 years or more with stage III squamous cell lung carcinoma.

The J gene is TRBJ2-6, the V gene TRBV30; D unresolved. Germline V CDR1 and CDR2: GTSNPN, SVGIG (reference sequence). This CDR3 region has 16 residues. V lost 4 bases to trimming and J lost 0 bases, with 13 bases between them. The DNA for the CDR3 is TGTGCCTGGAACGGCAGACCGGTCTCTGGGGCCAACGTCCTGACTTTC. It encodes CAWNGRPVSGANVLTF.

The genes are TRBV5-1 and TRBJ2-3; possibly TRBD2 for D (6 bases). Germline values: CDR1 SGHRS, CDR2 YFSETQ. V was pared by 7 bases and J by 0 bases, with 12 bases between. CDR3 length: 14 residues. The CDR3 DNA is TGCGCCAGCCGGGGACTGTCTAGCACAGATACGCAGTATTTT. This translates into CASRGLSSTDTQYF.

This clone turned up a few times. The chain uses TRBV7-9 and TRBJ1-2; TRBD1 matches at 7 bases. Per the germline V gene, CDR1 is SEHNR and CDR2 is FQNEAQ (reference sequence). With 6 bases clipped from V and 6 bases from J, the junction kept 7 bases outside the gene matches. The CDR3 has 13 amino acids. CDR3 nucleotides: TGTGCCAGCAGTCCAGACAGGGTTAATGGCTACACCTTC. This gives the protein CASSPDRVNGYTF.

V gene TRBV19 combines with J gene TRBJ2-7, with TRBD2 identical over 10 bases. CDR1 LNHDA and CDR2 SQIVND come from the germline V gene (reference sequence). The CDR3 loop spans 15 amino acids. V trimming: 5 bases; J trimming: 3 bases; junction bases outside the gene matches: 7. CDR3 region: CASSVRSGRYYEQYF. CDR3 nucleotides: TGTGCCAGTAGTGTCCGTAGCGGGAGGTACTACGAGCAGTACTTC.

The chain has TRBV11-2 and TRBJ1-6; TRBD1 aligns across 9 bases. The CDR3 loop spans 15 amino acids. CDR1 is SGHAT and CDR2 is FQNNGV in the germline V gene. Losses at the gene ends were 5 bases for V and 13 bases for J; bases not matched to a gene: 12. CDR3 sequence (DNA): TGTGCCAGCAGCGGACAACAGGGGGCGTCTGGGCCCCTCCACTTT. This translates into CASSGQQGASGPLHF.

J is TRBJ1-1 and V is TRBV30, with D possibly TRBD1 on 5 matching bases. The CDR3 is 17 residues long. Between the trimmed V and J ends, which lost 0 bases and 0 bases, there was a span of 17 bases. Germline values: CDR1 GTSNPN, CDR2 SVGIG (reference sequence). CDR3 DNA: TGTGCCTGGAGTGTGGGACCCATGAGAAACATGAACACTGAAGCTTTCTTT. As protein: CAWSVGPMRNMNTEAFF.

The chain uses TRBV6-1 and TRBJ2-3; D is tentatively TRBD1 or TRBD2 (6 bases each). Germline V gene data show CDR1 as MNHNS and CDR2 as SASEGT. The CDR3 extends over 14 amino acids. The V gene lost 1 base and the J gene lost 6 bases, with 11 bases spanning the gap. The CDR3 nucleotides are TGTGCCAGCAGTGAAGGGGGGGCCTTGGATACGCAGTATTTT. Its translation is CASSEGGALDTQYF.

V and J are TRBV5-1 and TRBJ2-7, with 9 bases aligning to TRBD1. The germline gives CDR1 SGHRS, CDR2 YFSETQ. V lost 0 bases, J lost 2 bases, and 9 bases stayed unmatched. The CDR3 length is 17 residues. In DNA, the CDR3 is TGCGCCAGCAGCTTGGGACTACCGGGACAGGGTACCTACGAGCAGTACTTC. Encoded protein: CASSLGLPGQGTYEQYF.

This chain joins TRBV2 and TRBJ1-1, with no clear D. The germline gives CDR1 SNHLY, CDR2 FYNNEI. This CDR3 region has 11 residues. Trimming removed 4 bases from V and 8 bases from J, with 8 bases in between. CDR3 coding DNA: TGTGCCAGCAGTGTTCGGGGAGAAGCTTTCTTT. As protein: CASSVRGEAFF. The complete variable domain, with remaining parts taken from reference TRBV2 and TRBJ1-1, reads EPEVTQTPSHQVTQMGQEVILRCVPISNHLYFYWYRQILGQKVEFLVSFYNNEISEKSEIFDDQFSVERPDGSNFTLKIRSTKLEDSAMYFCASSVRGEAFFGQGTRLTVV.

The rearrangement uses TRBV27 and TRBJ1-2; D call uncertain. Germline V gene sequence: CDR1 MNHEY, CDR2 SMNVEV (reference sequence). Trimming took off 4 bases at V and 0 bases at J, with 6 bases between the two ends. The CDR3 contains 13 residues. The CDR3 is CASSSQTNYGYTF. The CDR3 nucleotides read TGTGCCAGCAGTTCACAGACTAACTATGGCTACACCTTC.